Listed here are 22 T cell receptor beta chains from one sample, sequenced in a study of CD8 T cells in Susac syndrome. RNA totalling about 0.45 to 1 ug underwent reverse transcription with random hexamers. Each CDR3 protein is one row after TCRdb ran MiXCR on the immunoSEQ multiplex PCR reads. There are some 65,000 distinct CDR3 sequences in the sample; approximately 94% occur only once, and 0.56% lies in the top ten. The sequenced sample was CD8+ T cells from PBMCs. Source of these receptors: a human donor with multiple sclerosis.

The chain employs TRBV30 and TRBJ2-7; D is perhaps TRBD2 (5 bases). The length of the CDR3 is 13 residues. The germline V gene encodes CDR1 GTSNPN and CDR2 SVGIG (reference sequence). V lost 3 bases, J lost 3 bases, and 12 bases lay in between. This CDR3 is CAWSDFEGYEQYF. The CDR3, as DNA: TGTGCCTGGAGCGACTTTGAGGGCTACGAGCAGTACTTC.

The chain is built from TRBV24-1 and TRBJ2-7; possible D gene TRBD2, 6 bases. The CDR3 is 14 amino acids. Trimming shortened V by 3 bases and J by 5 bases, and 13 bases separated the two germline ends. Looked up from germline, CDR1 is KGHDR and CDR2 is SFDVKD. In nucleotides, the CDR3 is TGTGCCACCAGTGATCGGGACTTTCTCGACGAGCAGTACTTC. Encoded protein: CATSDRDFLDEQYF.

The chain carries TRBV14 and TRBJ2-7; the D is unclear. Trimming cost V 2 bases and J 3 bases, with 5 bases left between them. Germline CDR1 is SGHDN and CDR2 is FVKESK. The CDR3 has 12 amino acids. CDR3: CASSQMGYEQYF. The CDR3 DNA reads TGTGCCAGCAGCCAAATGGGCTACGAGCAGTACTTC.

CDR3 region: CASTSQGETQYF. CDR3 in DNA: TGTGCCAGCACCTCCCAGGGAGAGACCCAGTACTTC. The chain recombines TRBV27 with TRBJ2-5, with a weak D call TRBD1 (5 bases). The ends were cut back, 7 bases at V and 4 bases at J, with 10 bases in the middle. The CDR3 consists of 12 residues. CDR1 is MNHEY and CDR2 is SMNVEV in the germline V gene (reference sequence).

The rearrangement joins TRBV28 to TRBJ1-2, with no clear D. Trimming removed 6 bases from V and 4 bases from J, with 18 bases in between. Germline CDR1 reads MDHEN; CDR2 reads SYDVKM. This CDR3 spans 15 amino acids. CDR3 amino acids: CASRMPKGAGYGYTF. The CDR3 DNA follows: TGTGCCAGCAGAATGCCCAAAGGCGCTGGCTATGGCTACACCTTC.

The rearrangement joins TRBV9 to TRBJ2-3; possibly TRBD2 for D (6 bases). Trimming pared 1 base from V and 11 bases from J, leaving 14 bases between. Germline-derived CDR1 and CDR2 are SGDLS and YYNGEE. This CDR3 is built from 13 residues. In DNA, the CDR3 is TGTGCCAGCAGCGTAAGGGTTGGGACTCAGCAGTATTTT. Amino acids: CASSVRVGTQQYF.

The J gene is TRBJ2-7, the V gene TRBV4-3, with 10 bases identical to TRBD2. The length of the CDR3 is 15 residues. Germline V gives CDR1 LGHNA, CDR2 YSLEER. Trimming at V came to 1 base and at J to 4 bases, leaving 4 bases not matched to a gene. For the CDR3, the DNA is TGCGCCAGCAGCCAAGGCCTAGCGGGGGAATACGAGCAGTACTTC. Translation: CASSQGLAGEYEQYF.

This clonotype has a single count. The chain's CDR3 is CATSRMNSPLHF. The DNA of the CDR3 is TGTGCCACCAGCAGGATGAATTCACCCCTCCACTTT. The chain couples TRBV15 to TRBJ1-6; D remains ambiguous. Trimming shortened V by 3 bases and J by 7 bases, and 4 bases separated the two germline ends. Germline V gives CDR1 LNHNV, CDR2 YYDKDF (reference sequence). This CDR3 has 12 residues.

The chain's CDR3 is CASSLSLTSTDTQYF. The CDR3 nucleotides are TGTGCCAGCAGTTTGTCGCTAACTAGCACAGATACGCAGTATTTT. The chain combines TRBV12-3 or TRBV12-4 with TRBJ2-3; D call uncertain. The CDR3 length is 15 residues. V was cut by 3 bases and J by 0 bases, with 10 bases left in between.

The chain recombines TRBV6-5 with TRBJ2-2; 8 bases line up with TRBD2. The V and J ends lost 6 bases and 6 bases, in that order; junction bases with no gene match: 6. The CDR3 has 14 residues. Germline CDR1 reads MNHEY; CDR2 reads SVGAGI. The CDR3 is CASSNSGTAGELFF. The CDR3 DNA sequence: TGTGCCAGCAGCAATAGCGGGACCGCCGGGGAGCTGTTTTTT.

The chain couples TRBV20-1 to TRBJ2-1; the match to TRBD2 covers 9 bases. Germline CDR1 DFQATT, CDR2 SNEGSKA (reference sequence). V lost 7 bases, J lost 8 bases, and 15 bases stayed unmatched. CDR3 length equals 15 residues. CDR3 DNA sequence: TGCAGTGAACCGAAGGCGGGAGGGCCGGTGGATGAGCAGTTCTTC. This sequence encodes CSEPKAGGPVDEQFF.

This rearrangement joins TRBV5-6 to TRBJ1-2; 7 bases match TRBD1. Germline V lookup: CDR1 SGHDT, CDR2 YYEEEE. J gave up 3 bases and V 2 bases, and 4 bases lay outside the gene matches. The CDR3 length is 14 residues. Written as DNA, the CDR3 is TGTGCCAGCAGCTTCCGACAGGGAGACTATGGCTACACCTTC. Translation gives CASSFRQGDYGYTF.

V is TRBV30 and J is TRBJ2-5, with D tentatively TRBD1 or TRBD2 (5 bases each). The V end was cut by 2 bases, the J end by 2 bases, with 15 bases between. The V gene's germline CDR1 is GTSNPN and CDR2 SVGIG (reference sequence). The CDR3 consists of 15 residues. This CDR3 reads CAWSSGTSSQETQYF. The CDR3 bases are TGTGCCTGGAGTTCCGGGACCAGCTCGCAAGAGACCCAGTACTTC.

The CDR3 DNA follows: TGTGCCAGCAGCTTAGGACTAGCAGAAACAGATACGCAGTATTTT. Encoded protein: CASSLGLAETDTQYF. V and J are TRBV7-9 and TRBJ2-3, with TRBD2 matching over 7 bases. The J segment lost 3 bases and the V segment lost 1 base, leaving 4 bases of the junction unmatched. The CDR3 has 15 amino acids. Germline V gives CDR1 SEHNR, CDR2 FQNEAQ (reference sequence). Filled out from reference TRBV7-9 and TRBJ2-3, the complete variable domain reads DTGVSQNPRHKITKRGQNVTFRCDPISEHNRLYWYRQTLGQGPEFLTYFQNEAQLEKSRLLSDRFSAERPKGSFSTLEIQRTEQGDSAMYLCASSLGLAETDTQYFGPGTRLTVL.

CDR3 DNA sequence: TGCGCCAGCAGCCCAGGAGCCGTCGGGGTTTTCGATGAGCAGTTCTTC. Translating gives CASSPGAVGVFDEQFF. The genes are TRBV4-1 and TRBJ2-1; D possibly corresponds to TRBD2 (5 bases). Germline lookup yields CDR1 MGHRA and CDR2 YSYEKL. The CDR3 covers 16 residues. V was shortened by 4 bases and J by 8 bases, with 21 bases between the two germline ends.

This clonotype was observed a handful of times. The chain employs TRBV29-1 and TRBJ2-1; D unclear. V shed 3 bases and J shed 6 bases, with 3 bases lying between them. The CDR3 loop spans 10 amino acids. Germline lookup yields CDR1 SQVTM and CDR2 ANQGSEA. CDR3 DNA sequence: TGCAGCGTTGATTCCAATGAGCAGTTCTTC. Its protein is CSVDSNEQFF.

This rearrangement joins TRBV5-1 to TRBJ2-4; D may be TRBD1 (5 bases). The CDR3 runs 13 residues. V was shortened by 1 base and J by 7 bases, with 9 bases between the two germline ends. The germline V gene encodes CDR1 SGHRS and CDR2 YFSETQ. Written as DNA, the CDR3 is TGCGCCAGCAGCTTGCAGGGTCAGAACATTCAGTACTTC. The encoded protein is CASSLQGQNIQYF.

The chain employs TRBV28 and TRBJ2-1; tentative D call: TRBD2 (6 bases). The CDR3 is 16 amino acids. Germline assignment: CDR1 MDHEN and CDR2 SYDVKM. V dropped 6 bases and J dropped 4 bases, with 19 bases sitting between them. CDR3 sequence reads: CASREGLAQLYNEQFF. CDR3 nucleotide sequence: TGTGCCAGCAGGGAGGGTCTAGCTCAACTTTACAATGAGCAGTTCTTC.

The gene calls are TRBV3-1 and TRBJ2-5; TRBD2 aligns across 7 bases. J was trimmed by 4 bases and V by 0 bases; bases with no gene match: 5. The CDR3 consists of 15 residues. CDR1 is LGHDT and CDR2 is YNNKEL in the germline V gene (reference sequence). In DNA form, the CDR3 reads TGTGCCAGCAGCCAAGATACACGACTAGCAGAGACCCAGTACTTC. Its protein product is CASSQDTRLAETQYF.

V and J are TRBV30 and TRBJ2-2; D call uncertain. The CDR3 is 11 amino acids. Germline V gene lookup returns CDR1 GTSNPN and CDR2 SVGIG (reference sequence). Trimming removed 0 bases at V and 7 bases at J, with 3 bases between. CDR3 bases: TGTGCCTGGAGTGTAGGCGGGGAGCTGTTTTTT. Translated, it gives CAWSVGGELFF.

V usage is TRBV3-1 and J usage is TRBJ2-4, with 10 bases identical to TRBD1. After removal of 4 bases from V and 11 bases from J, the junction contained 14 bases not matched to a gene. The CDR3 is 16 amino acids. In germline, CDR1 is LGHDT, CDR2 YNNKEL (reference sequence). CDR3 DNA sequence: TGTGCCAGCAGCCCAACCTGGGACAGGGGCGACTCTTTTCAGTACTTC. Encoded protein: CASSPTWDRGDSFQYF. Full variable domain (rest looked up from reference TRBV3-1 and TRBJ2-4): DTAVSQTPKYLVTQMGNDKSIKCEQNLGHDTMYWYKQDSKKFLKIMFSYNNKELIINETVPNRFSPKSPDKAHLNLHINSLELGDSAVYFCASSPTWDRGDSFQYFGAGTRLSVL.

J is TRBJ2-5 and V is TRBV11-1; D is unclear. CDR1 is SGHAT and CDR2 is FQDESV in the germline V gene (reference sequence). V lost 5 bases to trimming and J lost 5 bases, with 15 bases between them. The CDR3 is 14 amino acids. CDR3 DNA sequence: TGTGCCAGCAGCCTAGGGCCGACGTTGGAGACCCAGTACTTC. Its protein is CASSLGPTLETQYF.